This is a list of T cell receptor beta chains from one sample in a study of blood T cell repertoires in COVID-19. Sequenced by immunoSEQ multiplex PCR; TCRdb stores in-frame clones only, minus some. Seen here are 70,000 or so clones, just under 90% observed once, and the top ten hold approximately 6.8%. The source material was peripheral blood. The receptors were gathered from a woman of 80 years or more with active COVID-19. Each CDR3 is given with its conserved first and last residue. The D gene is left open where the match is weak.

d_gene	v_gene	j_gene	CDR3aa	CDR3nt
TRBD1	TRBV2	TRBJ2-1	CASSGSRDRVNEQFF	TGTGCCAGCAGTGGCAGCCGGGACAGGGTCAATGAGCAGTTCTTC
NA	TRBV29-1	TRBJ1-2	CSVLTPRYGYTF	TGCAGCGTTCTCACGCCGCGGTATGGCTACACCTTC
TRBD2	TRBV18	TRBJ2-4	CASSPEPLAKEVQYF	TGTGCCAGCTCACCAGAGCCACTAGCGAAAGAAGTTCAGTACTTC
TRBD2	TRBV2	TRBJ2-5	CATRLSLAASQETQYF	TGTGCCACCCGGTTATCACTAGCGGCTTCACAAGAGACCCAGTACTTC
TRBD2	TRBV6-6	TRBJ2-7	CASSALGTSGKYEQYF	TGTGCCAGCAGTGCACTAGGGACTAGCGGGAAATACGAGCAGTACTTC
TRBD1	TRBV11-3	TRBJ2-3	CASSSRQGESDTQYF	TGTGCCAGCAGCTCCCGACAGGGCGAGTCCGATACGCAGTATTTT
TRBD1	TRBV10-3	TRBJ2-7	CAISGTETYEQYF	TGTGCCATCTCCGGGACAGAGACTTACGAGCAGTACTTC
NA	TRBV7-2	TRBJ1-5	CASSLEFPPRLQQPQHF	TGTGCCAGCAGCTTAGAGTTCCCGCCCAGGTTACAGCAGCCCCAGCATTTT
TRBD2	TRBV28	TRBJ2-7	CASSLSTSGRTSYEQYF	TGTGCCAGCAGTTTGTCGACTAGCGGGAGAACGAGCTACGAGCAGTACTTC
TRBD1	TRBV6-5	TRBJ2-7	CASGQGSPYEQYF	TGTGCCAGTGGACAGGGTTCCCCCTACGAGCAGTACTTC
TRBD1	TRBV29-1	TRBJ2-3	CSVRTGGADTQYF	TGCAGCGTTAGGACAGGGGGTGCTGATACGCAGTATTTT
NA	TRBV19	TRBJ1-4	CASMDRFNEKLFF	TGTGCCAGTATGGACAGATTTAATGAAAAACTGTTTTTT
NA	TRBV5-1	TRBJ1-2	CASSWADSISSYTF	TGCGCCAGCAGCTGGGCGGACAGCATCTCTTCCTACACCTTC
TRBD1	TRBV30	TRBJ1-2	CAWSQGQNYGYTF	TGTGCCTGGAGTCAGGGACAGAACTATGGCTACACCTTC
TRBD1	TRBV5-1	TRBJ2-5	CASSWDRGQFQETQYF	TGCGCCAGCAGCTGGGACAGGGGGCAGTTCCAAGAGACCCAGTACTTC
TRBD2	TRBV4-1	TRBJ2-4	CASSQGESGRAKNIQYF	TGCGCCAGCAGCCAAGGGGAGAGCGGGAGGGCCAAAAACATTCAGTACTTC
TRBD1	TRBV29-1	TRBJ1-6	CSVGDRVNSPLHF	TGCAGCGTTGGGGACAGGGTAAATTCACCCCTCCACTTT
NA	TRBV15	TRBJ2-3	CATSKAGRFTDTQYF	TGTGCCACCAGCAAAGCGGGCAGGTTCACAGATACGCAGTATTTT
TRBD2	TRBV27	TRBJ2-7	CASSSARESGSYEQYF	TGTGCCAGCAGTTCAGCTCGCGAAAGCGGGAGCTACGAGCAGTACTTC
NA	TRBV29-1	TRBJ2-7	CSARDSYEQYF	TGCAGCGCCCGGGACTCCTACGAGCAGTACTTC
NA	TRBV28	TRBJ1-2	CASSPRRSGGYTF	TGTGCCAGCAGCCCTCGGCGGAGTGGCGGCTACACCTTC
NA	TRBV21-1	TRBJ1-1	CASRRATEAFF	TGTGCCAGCAGGAGGGCCACTGAAGCTTTCTTT
TRBD1	TRBV4-2	TRBJ1-1	CASSPLGQRNTEAFF	TGTGCCAGCAGCCCCTTGGGACAGAGGAACACTGAAGCTTTCTTT
NA	TRBV3-1/TRBV3-2	TRBJ2-5	CASSQEGARRETQYF	TGTGCCAGCAGCCAAGAAGGGGCACGGCGAGAGACCCAGTACTTC
NA	TRBV4-2	TRBJ2-3	CASSPEGVTDTQYF	TGTGCCAGCAGCCCTGAAGGGGTCACAGATACGCAGTATTTT
TRBD2	TRBV7-9	TRBJ2-1	CASSLASGRSYNEQFF	TGTGCCAGCAGCTTAGCTAGCGGGAGGTCCTACAATGAGCAGTTCTTC
TRBD2	TRBV7-9	TRBJ2-7	CASSSVASGPYEQYF	TGTGCCAGCAGTTCAGTGGCTAGCGGTCCCTACGAGCAGTACTTC